The entry below describes one TCR beta chain. Original handling: Amplification from reference gene primers served as the basis for estimated nucleated cell counts. TCRdb's copy holds only in-frame clones and misses some; the assay was immunoSEQ multiplex PCR. D and trimming come from the DNA, and the V and J calls and clone size come from that table. The sample carries some 190,000 clones, approximately 80% recorded once. Participant ages covered about 18 to 100 years across some 25 US areas. Participants were placed into cohorts based on the clinical history they reported. These data originate in a study of blood T cell repertoires in COVID-19. As for the study in general: T cells, B-cell-depleted T cells, or PBMCs provided the cDNA or gDNA that served as material.

Germline CDR1 is MDHEN and CDR2 is SYDVKM. The CDR3 consists of 14 residues. V was cut by 10 bases and J by 7 bases, with 22 bases left in between. This clonotype was obtained from a man aged 25-45 years with acute COVID-19. This chain joins TRBV28 and TRBJ1-2; possible D gene TRBD1, 5 bases. Sequencing was carried out using PBMCs or T cells enriched from blood (not recorded which). The chain's CDR3 is CATMGGWQTTGYTF. CDR3 nucleotides: TGTGCCACCATGGGGGGATGGCAAACTACTGGCTACACCTTC.